The source of this TCR beta chain is a study of blood T cell repertoires in COVID-19 (dated by TCRdb to the early 2020s). Notes on the research overall: Samples covering the acute and convalescent phases of COVID-19 were provided by collaborators in the United States, Italy and Spain. The prospective study material was composed of cDNA or gDNA derived from T cells, B-cell-depleted T cells, or PBMCs. The samples were drawn from the first 160 participants of the ongoing ImmuneRACE study and from roughly 1,300 subjects provided by 6 global collaborators. Nearly every sample came with metadata listing a de-identified subject ID, COVID-19 status, age in years and sex. The repertoires were made available in a free public database intended to serve as a resource for research on the immune response to SARS-CoV-2. Subjects who had been exposed to COVID-19, were actively infected with it, or had recovered from it provided the deeply sampled blood TCRbeta repertoires that made up the dataset. Where HLA class I and class II types were available, the types were taken from metadata supplied by the sample provider, not from assay-based typing.

The immunoSEQ Assay, a bias-controlled multiplex PCR, was used to amplify TCRbeta CDR3 regions from genomic DNA. The published analysis was carried out like this. Within the assay, amplification of reference gene primers was used to estimate how many nucleated cells each sample contained. To quantify the absolute abundance of each unique TCRbeta CDR3 rearrangement, sequence reads were collapsed and filtered. For each sample, productive Simpson clonality was calculated as the square root of Simpson's diversity index across productive rearrangements. TCRdb stores this immuneACCESS table with in-frame sequences only. Part of the clones is absent; in the studies checked, under half of the shortfall reflects unresolved V genes, and no reason is known for the rest. V and J calls and clone size are those listed in that table; D and trimming were worked out from the DNA. This sample comprises hundreds of thousands of clones, about 82% of them detected only once. The ten most abundant clones make up 5.5% to 6.5% of the sample.

The CDR3 measures 14 amino acids from cysteine to phenylalanine. The DNA shown is the 42-base CDR3, in frame from base 1. CDR1 and CDR2 (LNHDA, SQIVND) derive from the germline V gene (reference sequence). Trimming takes 4 bases from V and 2 bases from J, and the germline ends sit 9 bases apart. This clone was picked up a small number of times. Its specific antigen is unknown. No quality values exist for individual bases; no much larger clone is one base distant. Other DNA variants within this sample encode the same CDR3. Overall study results and their limits: The quantity of clinical and demographic metadata differed by source and by participant and was supplied without curation.

In Seattle, one collaborating source enrolled patients while the infection was active and tracked those patients longitudinally over the course of disease. The collaborating institutions used their own protocols to collect whole blood in K2EDTA tubes. For TCRbeta analysis, collaborators shipped samples as frozen whole blood, isolated PBMCs, or DNA extracted from either of those sample types. Material for sequencing was peripheral blood. The source of this sequence is a woman older than 75 with COVID-19, enrolled during active disease. This receptor chain uses TRBV19 and TRBJ1-3; tentative D gene TRBD1, with 6 bases matching. The CDR3 protein sequence reads: CASSTRTAGNTIYF. The DNA reads TGTGCCAGTAGTACTCGGACAGCTGGAAACACCATATATTTT.